This T cell receptor beta chain emerged from a study of shared clonotypes between healthy human individuals (dated by TCRdb to the early 2020s). Broadly, across the study: The cohort included three men and a couple of women between 18 and 49 years of age. For each donor, CD4 naive and CD4 memory were each run on three plates, CD8 naive on two plates, and CD8 memory on one plate. To estimate repertoire size and how much clonotypes are shared between individuals, the study performed deep sequencing of blood TCR repertoires from a few healthy adults. Each donor's leukapheresis produced roughly between roughly 0.9 and 9 billion PBMCs. Libraries were prepared and TCR repertoires were sequenced by different laboratories using diverse techniques, in order to increase sequencing depth and limit assay-specific biases. Paper-wide results and their limitations: Even with the large sequencing depth, rarefaction of the sorted-subset datasets indicated that sequencing was incomplete. Estimated clonotype richness was generally larger for naive than for memory subsets. Approximately 5% of naive CD4, 3.5% of naive CD8, approximately 2.2% of memory CD4, and 0.4% of memory CD8 clonotypes were shared across four donors. Because the study included a small number of donors, the genetic and exposure-history diversity represented was limited. Sampling was restricted to blood, and TCR repertoires in tissue are likely to differ from TCR repertoires in blood. Compared with non-shared clonotypes, the clonotypes found in all four sorted-subset donors had higher generation probabilities. Pairwise subsampling indicated that sequencing depth was expected to affect the degree of clonotype sharing among donors.

Of note for this clone: Its binding antigen is unknown. Within one base of it there is no much larger clone, and no base qualities were kept.

The donors were healthy, HIV-negative adults with no recently reported acute infections or vaccinations. Only Caucasian adults living in Nashville, Tennessee, USA were represented among the donors. CD4+ T cells were enriched by magnetic negative selection; naive cells were then positively selected on CD45RA, and the negative fraction formed the memory subset. After blood collection by leukapheresis, PBMCs were isolated using Ficoll-Histopaque density gradient centrifugation and then cryopreserved in the vapor phase of liquid nitrogen. Purity and quantity of every magnetically sorted T cell population were checked by analytical flow cytometry. Genomic DNA was isolated from each sorted fraction and quantified by UV absorbance on a Nanodrop 2000c. Relative to germline, V is 6 bases shorter and J is 0 bases shorter, with 11 bases between their ends. The CDR3, cysteine through phenylalanine, is 15 amino acids long. Only the CDR3 portion is preserved as DNA: 45 bases, with reading frame beginning at the first base. CDR1 is given as SGHVS and CDR2 as FQNEAQ, both from the germline V gene.

Using the deep immunoSEQ assay, multiplex PCR amplified TCR CDR3 regions from genomic DNA. Extracted genomic DNA from each cell subset was distributed evenly across all wells of several immunoSEQ 96-well plates, and each plate was treated as a replicate. Each replicate PCR for sorted subsets received roughly 200 ng genomic DNA, equal to tens of thousands of T cell genomes. The purified libraries were quantified using a Qubit 3.0 fluorometer, sized with a Bioanalyzer 2100, and then quantified again using the KAPA Library Quantification kit. Each immunoSEQ 96-well plate was sequenced on its own single-read 150-cycle Illumina NextSeq 550 flow cell. Regarding the original processing steps: Because only junctional sequences without quality scores were contained in the immunoSEQ output, filtering matching that applied to full-length reads could not be performed. To assign V/J genes and CDR3, sequences were annotated against IMGT germline references using PyIR, a Python wrapper for IgBLAST v1.9. Reads were filtered out if the reads had weak V/J assignments (E-value above 1e-6), no CDR3, stop codons, out-of-frame junctions, or ambiguous translated residues. V3J clonotypes were defined as sequences sharing the same inferred V gene, J gene, and CDR3 amino acid sequence. Percentage overlap between repertoires was calculated by dividing the number of shared unique clonotypes by the size of the smaller repertoire. RTK rarefaction, the Chao1 estimator, and Recon v2.1 estimates of unobserved clonotypes were used to assess repertoire richness. For all TCRbeta clonotypes obtained by the gDNA method from several donors, generation probabilities were computed with OLGA. TCRdb's version of the immuneACCESS table is confined to in-frame rearrangements and falls short of the full clone set. An unresolved V gene accounts for under half of the shortfall where checked; the remainder is of unknown origin. The D gene and trimming were derived from the DNA, and the V and J assignments and clone size from that table. The table for this sample lists over a million clones; about three quarters of them were counted only once. Approximately 1.3% of the sample is held by the ten biggest clonotypes.

The sequence joins TRBV7-8 to TRBJ2-2, and perhaps TRBD1 as D gene, on 6 matching bases. The clonotype was recovered from a man aged 18 to 35 in good health. The sequenced material came from memory CD4+ T cells sorted from blood. The cell subset or site label on this specimen signifies: CD45RA-negative fraction. CDR3 region: CASRRQESNTGELFF. The nucleotides are TGTGCCAGCAGAAGACAGGAATCGAACACCGGGGAGCTGTTTTTT.